These T cell receptor beta chains were read from a single sample in a study of cytomegalovirus exposure and HLA in healthy donors. The method was immunoSEQ multiplex PCR; TCRdb's version includes in-frame clones alone and lacks a portion of them. The sample has around 140,000 clones, approximately 64% seen once. Sequenced sample: PBMCs. The receptors shown here come from a woman aged 40-49 years in good health and CMV-seronegative. Both conserved end residues are part of each CDR3. Clone sizes are given selectively: once, few, many, or a class where the clone is expanded.

v_call	j_call	clone_size	cdr3_aa
TRBV19	TRBJ2-3	-	CATSLRGGTDTQYF
TRBV27	TRBJ2-2	once	CASSLLAGGAGELFF
TRBV9	TRBJ2-3	-	CASSVVQGGTDTQYF
TRBV19	TRBJ1-2	-	CATVRGRGGYTF
TRBV5-6	TRBJ1-2	few	CASSLLDRDNYGYTF
TRBV5-5	TRBJ2-7	-	CASSPFGANSYEQYF
TRBV30	TRBJ1-1	-	CAWWALGDTEAFF
TRBV28	TRBJ1-2	few	CASTPPGMRSNYGYTF
TRBV6-6	TRBJ1-1	once	CASSSGSAVTEAFF
TRBV5-1	TRBJ2-7	few	CASSGTSGGGEQYF
TRBV19	TRBJ1-2	-	CASSSGGTVDGDYGYTF
TRBV27	TRBJ1-2	once	CASSTGQGVPGYTF
TRBV5-4	TRBJ1-1	few	CASSPTLDRNTEAFF
TRBV28	TRBJ2-3	-	CASSLARYTQYF
TRBV9	TRBJ2-2	-	CASGSDSGAINTGELFF
TRBV5-6	TRBJ2-2	-	CASSLGRPGELFF
TRBV7-6	TRBJ2-5	few	CASSLARETQYF
TRBV6-5	TRBJ2-7	-	CASSYGAGAQKQYF
TRBV9	TRBJ2-3	-	CASSVVGTSITDTQYF
TRBV5-1	TRBJ2-7	-	CASSLAVGGGSYEQYF
TRBV9	TRBJ2-7	-	CASSARHRDLEQYF
TRBV30	TRBJ1-4	few	CAWDRGLREKLFF
TRBV6-5	TRBJ2-2	-	CASSYSGDYTGELFF
TRBV4-3	TRBJ1-2	once	CASSYSSRGPESSNYGYTF
TRBV5-4	TRBJ2-2	-	CASSSQGAPNTGELFF
TRBV4-1	TRBJ2-7	once	CASSLSGQGGSHEQYF
TRBV28	TRBJ2-2	few	CASGFLAGAPGELFF
TRBV30	TRBJ2-7	-	CAWREQGRANEQYF
TRBV7-2	TRBJ2-5	few	CASSLAGGLRTFQETQYF
TRBV5-1	TRBJ1-5	-	CASSLGEISNQPQHF
TRBV18	TRBJ2-7	-	CASSPGAGLSRGGEQYF
TRBV15	TRBJ2-7	-	CATSIERGAPYEQYF
TRBV18	TRBJ1-1	once	CASSPRLTELNPIF
TRBV4-1	TRBJ2-5	-	CASSDSPSGKETQYF
TRBV5-1	TRBJ2-5	-	CASSLGATSGALETQYF
TRBV9	TRBJ2-1	few	CASSVEGTGGNEQFF
TRBV9	TRBJ2-7	few	CASSTRRDSPDLGEQYF
TRBV27	TRBJ1-2	once	CASSLSARGHYGYTF
TRBV10-3	TRBJ1-2	-	CAISALNRGDYGYTF
TRBV19	TRBJ1-1	few	CASTLGISNTEAFF
TRBV5-1	TRBJ1-2	few	CASSWSGTHYNYGYTF
TRBV10-3	TRBJ1-5	-	CAISEDRGSNQPQHF
TRBV19	TRBJ2-1	few	CASRAAGGSYNEQFF
TRBV7-2	TRBJ1-5	few	CASSSWEHQPQHF
TRBV2	TRBJ2-7	-	CASSEQGYEQYF
TRBV6-1	TRBJ1-4	-	CASSIGTGGEKLFF
TRBV27	TRBJ2-7	-	CASSSWDRVFEQYF
TRBV6-1	TRBJ1-2	-	CASSGRGTGEFNYGYTF
TRBV2	TRBJ1-3	-	CASSVGQRNTIYF
TRBV7-9	TRBJ1-1	-	CASSLVRDREAFF
TRBV9	TRBJ1-1	once	CASSPRQANTEAFF
TRBV18	TRBJ2-2	-	CASSPPTGLGTGELFF
TRBV18	TRBJ1-2	few	CASSPSGTGGGGYTF
TRBV5-1	TRBJ2-5	few	CASSMGQGEETQYF
TRBV5-4	TRBJ2-1	-	CASSPRLAGGYNEQFF
TRBV7-2	TRBJ2-7	-	CASSLILLDSQQYF
TRBV19	TRBJ1-5	-	CASNIRGPSNQPQHF
TRBV6-1	TRBJ2-7	-	CASIRTSGSYEQYF
TRBV28	TRBJ1-2	-	CASSLGHINYGYTF